One T cell receptor beta chain is described in this entry. Its target is not known. Losses at the gene ends were 6 bases for V and 7 bases for J; bases not matched to a gene: 5. Germline V gene lookup returns CDR1 SQVTM and CDR2 ANQGSEA. CDR3 length: 12 amino acids. Generated by immunoSEQ multiplex PCR, the TCRdb table keeps only in-frame clones and is missing some. This sample has 2 million to 2.5 million clones; 90% to 95% occur once, and the top ten carry under 0.45%. This entry comes from a study of shared clonotypes between healthy human individuals. Study results and limitations: When compared with the clonotypes that were shared by all four sorted-subset donors, the non-shared clonotypes turned out to have lower generation probabilities.

The chain employs TRBV29-1 and TRBJ2-7; 11 bases match TRBD1. The sequenced sample was naive CD4+ T cells from PBMCs. Subset: CD45RA+ positively selected. This receptor was obtained from a man between 18 and 29 years old in good health. Some clones in this sample may be carry-over from other donors' samples. CDR3 in DNA: TGCAGCGTCGGACAGGGGGCGCAGGAGCAGTACTTC. Translated, it gives CSVGQGAQEQYF.